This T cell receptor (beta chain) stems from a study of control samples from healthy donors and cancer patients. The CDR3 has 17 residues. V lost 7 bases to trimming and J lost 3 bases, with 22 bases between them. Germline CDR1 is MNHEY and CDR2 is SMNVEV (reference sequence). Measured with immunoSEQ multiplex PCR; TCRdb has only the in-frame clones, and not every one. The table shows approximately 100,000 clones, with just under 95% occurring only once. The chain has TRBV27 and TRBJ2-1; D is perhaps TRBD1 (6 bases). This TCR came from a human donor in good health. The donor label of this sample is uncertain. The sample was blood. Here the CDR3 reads CASTPSGTTGLYNEQFF. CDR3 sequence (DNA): TGTGCCAGCACCCCTAGTGGGACAACTGGCCTCTACAATGAGCAGTTCTTC.